This is a list of T cell receptor beta chains from one sample in a study of multiple sclerosis patients with progressive multifocal leukoencephalopathy. The method was immunoSEQ multiplex PCR; TCRdb's version includes in-frame clones alone and lacks a portion of them. The sample yields roughly 30,000 clones, about 91% seen once. The sample taken for sequencing was PBMCs. Every receptor here comes from a human donor with multiple sclerosis. The CDR3 runs from the conserved cysteine through the conserved F or W. A D gene is named only where the DNA matches it firmly. Clone sizes are given selectively: once, few, many, or a class where the clone is expanded.

d_call	v_call	j_call	clone_size	cdr3_aa	cdr3_nt
TRBD1	TRBV15	TRBJ1-1	NA	CATSGRGQGLNTEAFF	TGTGCCACCAGCGGAAGGGGACAGGGACTGAACACTGAAGCTTTCTTT
NA	TRBV29-1	TRBJ1-1	NA	CSVEGGGRREAFF	TGCAGCGTTGAAGGGGGGGGACGCCGAGAAGCTTTCTTT
TRBD1	TRBV18	TRBJ1-1	few	CASSYRDSGTEAFF	TGTGCCAGCTCGTACAGGGACAGTGGCACTGAAGCTTTCTTT
NA	TRBV6-5	TRBJ1-1	once	CASRERTNTEAFF	TGTGCCAGCAGAGAACGGACGAACACTGAAGCTTTCTTT
TRBD2	TRBV7-2	TRBJ2-7	NA	CASSSGLGGYEQYF	TGTGCCAGCAGCTCCGGACTAGGAGGCTACGAGCAGTACTTC
TRBD2	TRBV9	TRBJ2-3	NA	CASSVESKRTSGIQYF	TGTGCCAGCAGCGTAGAATCGAAGCGGACTAGCGGGATACAGTATTTT
TRBD1	TRBV2	TRBJ2-1	NA	CASSVGQGGFF	TGTGCCAGCAGTGTGGGACAGGGAGGGTTCTTC
TRBD2	TRBV11-2	TRBJ2-1	NA	CASSAQRETGDEQFF	TGTGCCAGCAGCGCACAGCGGGAGACGGGGGATGAGCAGTTCTTC
TRBD1	TRBV19	TRBJ2-3	NA	CASSQAGTGSSTDTQYF	TGTGCCAGTTCACAGGCTGGGACAGGGTCTAGCACAGATACGCAGTATTTT
NA	TRBV2	TRBJ2-7	NA	CASRTGSLYEQYF	TGTGCCAGCAGGACAGGATCTCTCTACGAGCAGTACTTC
NA	TRBV28	TRBJ1-4	NA	CASSFGPEKLFF	TGTGCCAGCAGTTTCGGACCTGAAAAACTGTTTTTT
NA	TRBV6-6	TRBJ1-2	NA	CASSYSEWYANYGYTF	TGTGCCAGCAGTTACTCGGAATGGTATGCTAACTATGGCTACACCTTC
TRBD1	TRBV5-1	TRBJ2-7	few	CASSPGQGWDEQYF	TGCGCCAGCAGCCCAGGACAGGGGTGGGACGAGCAGTACTTC
NA	TRBV5-1	TRBJ2-6	NA	CASSLEGANVLTF	TGCGCCAGCAGCCTTGAAGGGGCCAACGTCCTGACTTTC
NA	TRBV7-2	TRBJ1-1	NA	CASSFIQGSTEAFF	TGTGCCAGCAGCTTCATTCAGGGTAGTACTGAAGCTTTCTTT
TRBD1	TRBV19	TRBJ2-2	NA	CASSISGTGGVNTGELFF	TGTGCCAGTAGTATCTCCGGGACAGGGGGCGTAAACACCGGGGAGCTGTTTTTT
NA	TRBV9	TRBJ1-2	NA	CASSGSRDGYTF	TGTGCCAGCAGCGGTTCTCGAGATGGCTACACCTTC
NA	TRBV7-2	TRBJ2-1	NA	CASSLNYNEQFF	TGTGCCAGCAGCTTAAACTACAATGAGCAGTTCTTC
TRBD1	TRBV18	TRBJ1-1	NA	CASSSGTGLITEAFF	TGTGCCAGCTCATCTGGGACAGGGCTGATCACTGAAGCTTTCTTT
NA	TRBV29-1	TRBJ1-2	NA	CSVDGGYGGYTF	TGCAGCGTTGACGGGGGATACGGGGGCTACACCTTC
NA	TRBV2	TRBJ1-6	NA	CASSELQGEGVPLHF	TGTGCCAGCAGTGAGTTGCAGGGTGAGGGGGTACCCCTCCACTTT
TRBD2	TRBV27	TRBJ2-2	NA	CASSTRLATYRELFF	TGTGCCAGCAGCACGAGACTAGCGACCTACCGGGAGCTGTTTTTT
NA	TRBV7-7	TRBJ2-3	NA	CASSLQWGGTDTQYF	TGTGCTAGCAGCTTACAGTGGGGGGGCACAGATACGCAGTATTTT
TRBD2	TRBV11-2	TRBJ2-7	NA	CASSLGRGAPYEQYF	TGTGCCAGCAGCTTAGGGCGGGGGGCCCCCTACGAGCAGTACTTC
NA	TRBV7-2	TRBJ1-4	NA	CASSPGSTNEKLFF	TGTGCCAGCAGCCCAGGGTCGACTAATGAAAAACTGTTTTTT
TRBD2	TRBV25-1	TRBJ2-3	NA	CASSDTSGRWGTDTQYF	TGTGCCAGCAGTGACACTAGCGGGAGGTGGGGCACAGATACGCAGTATTTT